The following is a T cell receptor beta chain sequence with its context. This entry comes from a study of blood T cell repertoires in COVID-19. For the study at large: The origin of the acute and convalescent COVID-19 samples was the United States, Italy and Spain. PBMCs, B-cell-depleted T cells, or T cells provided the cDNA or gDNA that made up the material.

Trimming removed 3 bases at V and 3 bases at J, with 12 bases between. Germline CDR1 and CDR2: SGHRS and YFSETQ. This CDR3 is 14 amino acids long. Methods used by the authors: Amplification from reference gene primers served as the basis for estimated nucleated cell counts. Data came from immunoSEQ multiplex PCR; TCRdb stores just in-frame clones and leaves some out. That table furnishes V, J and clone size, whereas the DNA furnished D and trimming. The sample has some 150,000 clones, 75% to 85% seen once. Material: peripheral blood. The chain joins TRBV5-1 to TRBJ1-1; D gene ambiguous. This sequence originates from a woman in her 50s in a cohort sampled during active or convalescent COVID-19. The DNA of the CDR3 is TGCGCCAGCAGCTCTTCCCCCCCTGACACTGAAGCTTTCTTT. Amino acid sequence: CASSSSPPDTEAFF. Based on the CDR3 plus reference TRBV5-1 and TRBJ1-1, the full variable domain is KAGVTQTPRYLIKTRGQQVTLSCSPISGHRSVSWYQQTPGQGLQFLFEYFSETQRNKGNFPGRFSGRQFSNSRSEMNVSTLELGDSALYLCASSSSPPDTEAFFGQGTRLTVV.